The 8 T cell receptor beta chains given below trace back to one sample, sequenced in a study of blood T cell repertoires in COVID-19. Using immunoSEQ multiplex PCR, the repertoire was profiled, and TCRdb retains in-frame clones only, with some absent. The sample contains tens of thousands of clones, more than 75% of which appear only once. Sequencing was performed on peripheral blood. Receptors originate from a man aged 50 or older with active or convalescent COVID-19.

This sequence joins TRBV11-2 and TRBJ1-1, with D possibly TRBD1 on 5 matching bases. Trimming stripped 5 bases from V and 4 bases from J, with 17 bases between. The CDR3 is 15 amino acids. Germline V gives CDR1 SGHAT, CDR2 FQNNGV. CDR3 coding DNA: TGTGCCAGCAGCGCTCAACAGGTGGGAGGCACTGAAGCTTTCTTT. Translated, it gives CASSAQQVGGTEAFF.

CDR3 sequence reads: CASSLSLTEFYGYTF. DNA of the CDR3: TGTGCCAGTAGTCTATCTCTGACGGAGTTTTATGGCTACACCTTC. V usage is TRBV19 and J usage is TRBJ1-2; D ambiguous. Trimming removed 5 bases at V and 5 bases at J, with 18 bases between. This CDR3 region has 15 residues. CDR1 and CDR2 from the germline V gene are LNHDA and SQIVND (reference sequence).

For the CDR3, the DNA is TGTGCCAGCAGCTTAGGACAGCCAAATGGAAACACCATATATTTT. Encoded protein: CASSLGQPNGNTIYF. The chain employs TRBV7-2 and TRBJ1-3; D might be TRBD1 (5 bases). CDR1 is SGHTA, CDR2 FQGNSA, per germline. This CDR3 region has 15 residues. Between the trimmed V and J ends, which lost 1 base and 3 bases, there was a span of 10 bases.

V is TRBV6-5 and J is TRBJ1-6, with no clear D. The germline V and J ends were trimmed by 7 bases and 6 bases, with 13 bases remaining between them. CDR3 length: 14 amino acids. Looked up from germline, CDR1 is MNHEY and CDR2 is SVGAGI. CDR3 nucleotide sequence: TGTGCCAGCATTCCTCCTTGGCCTAATTCACCCCTCCACTTT. Its translation is CASIPPWPNSPLHF.

In this sample, this clone turned up a few times. The chain is built from TRBV3-1 (or the pseudogene TRBV3-2) and TRBJ1-1; D is unclear. This CDR3 has 14 amino acids. With 0 bases removed from V and 0 bases from J, the gap between germline ends came to 5 bases. CDR1 and CDR2 (germline): LGHDT, YNNKEL (reference sequence). CDR3 loop: CASSQELVNTEAFF. CDR3 in DNA: TGTGCCAGCAGCCAAGAACTGGTGAACACTGAAGCTTTCTTT.

This chain joins TRBV20-1 and TRBJ2-7, with TRBD2 identical over 10 bases. With 3 bases clipped from V and 2 bases from J, the junction kept 4 bases outside the gene matches. Germline CDR1 reads DFQATT; CDR2 reads SNEGSKA (reference sequence). This CDR3 is built from 14 residues. The CDR3, as DNA: TGCAGTGCTAGTCATAGCGGGGGGCCCTACGAGCAGTACTTC. Protein product: CSASHSGGPYEQYF.

The J gene is TRBJ1-2, the V gene TRBV5-1; no clear D. With 3 bases removed from V and 1 base from J, the gap between germline ends came to 7 bases. This CDR3 comprises 13 residues. Germline V CDR1 and CDR2: SGHRS, YFSETQ. CDR3 DNA sequence: TGCGCCAGCAGCTCGGGAGATAACTATGGCTACACCTTC. Translating it yields CASSSGDNYGYTF.

This clone was counted only a few times. This chain uses TRBV5-6 with TRBJ1-4, with TRBD1 identical over 7 bases. CDR1 SGHDT and CDR2 YYEEEE come from the germline V gene. J lost 7 bases, V lost 4 bases, and 7 bases had no gene match. The CDR3 sequence is 14 residues long. CDR3 protein: CASSRDRAVEKLFF. The DNA for the CDR3 is TGTGCCAGCAGCCGGGACAGAGCGGTTGAAAAACTGTTTTTT.